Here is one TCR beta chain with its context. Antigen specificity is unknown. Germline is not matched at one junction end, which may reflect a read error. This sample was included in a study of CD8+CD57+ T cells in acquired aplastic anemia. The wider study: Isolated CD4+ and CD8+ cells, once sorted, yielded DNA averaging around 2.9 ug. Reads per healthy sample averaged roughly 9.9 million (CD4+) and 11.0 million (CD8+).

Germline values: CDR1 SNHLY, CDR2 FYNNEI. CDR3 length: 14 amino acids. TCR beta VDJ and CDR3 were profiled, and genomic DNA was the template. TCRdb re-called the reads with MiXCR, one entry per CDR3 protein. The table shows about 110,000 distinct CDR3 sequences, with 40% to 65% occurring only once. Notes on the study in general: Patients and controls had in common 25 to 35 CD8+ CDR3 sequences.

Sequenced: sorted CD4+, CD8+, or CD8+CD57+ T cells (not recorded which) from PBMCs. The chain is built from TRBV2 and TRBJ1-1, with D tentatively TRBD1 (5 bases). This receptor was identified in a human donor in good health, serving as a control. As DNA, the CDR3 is TGTGCCGGCAGTGAAGCGGAGACAGCTATTGAAGCTTTCTTT. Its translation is CAGSEAETAIEAFF.